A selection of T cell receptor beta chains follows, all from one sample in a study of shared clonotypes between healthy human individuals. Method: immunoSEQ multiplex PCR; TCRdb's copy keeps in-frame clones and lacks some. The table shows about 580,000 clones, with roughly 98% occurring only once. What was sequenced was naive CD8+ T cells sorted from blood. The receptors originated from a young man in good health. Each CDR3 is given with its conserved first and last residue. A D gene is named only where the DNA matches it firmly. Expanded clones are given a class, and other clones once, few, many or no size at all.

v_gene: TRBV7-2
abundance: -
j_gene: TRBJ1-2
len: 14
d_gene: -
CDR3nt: TGTGCCAGCAGCTTAGCACTCACTAACTATGGCTACACCTTC
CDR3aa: CASSLALTNYGYTF

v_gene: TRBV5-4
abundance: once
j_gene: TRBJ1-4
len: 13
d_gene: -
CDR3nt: TGTGCCAGCAGCCCAGTCAACGATGAAAAACTGTTTTTT
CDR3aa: CASSPVNDEKLFF

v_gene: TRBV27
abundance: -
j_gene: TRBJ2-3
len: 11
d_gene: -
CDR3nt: TGTGCCAGCAGCGATACAGATACGCAGTATTTT
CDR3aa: CASSDTDTQYF

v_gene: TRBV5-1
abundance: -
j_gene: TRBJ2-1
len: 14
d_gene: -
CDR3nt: TGCGCCAGCAGCTTTGGCGTCGGGGTCAATGAGCAGTTCTTC
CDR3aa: CASSFGVGVNEQFF

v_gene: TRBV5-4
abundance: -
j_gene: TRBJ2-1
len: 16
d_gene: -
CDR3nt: TGTGCCAGCAGCGACGACCTTCGGGAACTAGGGGATGAGCAGTTCTTC
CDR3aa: CASSDDLRELGDEQFF

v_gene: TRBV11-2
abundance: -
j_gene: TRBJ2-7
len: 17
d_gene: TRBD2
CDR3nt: TGTGCCAGCAGCTCTTTATATAGCGGGAGTATCCCCTACGAGCAGTACTTC
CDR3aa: CASSSLYSGSIPYEQYF

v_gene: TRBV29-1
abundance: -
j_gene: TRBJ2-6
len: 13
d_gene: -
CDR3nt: TGCAGCGTTGAGTGGTCTGGGGCCAACGTCCTGACTTTC
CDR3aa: CSVEWSGANVLTF

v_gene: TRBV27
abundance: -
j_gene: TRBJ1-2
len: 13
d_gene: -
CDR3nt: TGTGCCAGCAGTGCCACGACAGCAAATGGCTACACCTTC
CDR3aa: CASSATTANGYTF

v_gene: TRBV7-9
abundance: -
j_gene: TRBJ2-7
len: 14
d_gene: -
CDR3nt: TGTGCCAGCAGCTCGGTGGTGGTAGCGTACGAGCAGTACTTC
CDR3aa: CASSSVVVAYEQYF

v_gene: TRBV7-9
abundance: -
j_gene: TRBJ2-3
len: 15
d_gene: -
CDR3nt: TGTGCCAGCAGCTTAATGGGGCAGAACACAGATACGCAGTATTTT
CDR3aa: CASSLMGQNTDTQYF

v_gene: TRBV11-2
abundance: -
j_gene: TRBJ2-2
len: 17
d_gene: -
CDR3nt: TGTGCCAGCAGCTCCCCCACCTATAGCCCATTCACCGGGGAGCTGTTTTTT
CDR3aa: CASSSPTYSPFTGELFF

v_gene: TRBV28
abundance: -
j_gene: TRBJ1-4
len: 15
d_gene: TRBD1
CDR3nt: TGTGCCAGCAAGGAAACAGGGGGCGGTAATGAAAAACTGTTTTTT
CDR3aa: CASKETGGGNEKLFF

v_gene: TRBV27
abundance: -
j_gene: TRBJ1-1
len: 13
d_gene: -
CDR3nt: TGTGCCAGCAGTTTAGTGGGGTCGGGTGAAGCTTTCTTT
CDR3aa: CASSLVGSGEAFF

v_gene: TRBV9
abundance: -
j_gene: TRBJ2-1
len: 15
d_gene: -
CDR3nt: TGTGCCAGCAGCAAGTCGGGGAGCTCCTACAATGAGCAGTTCTTC
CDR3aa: CASSKSGSSYNEQFF

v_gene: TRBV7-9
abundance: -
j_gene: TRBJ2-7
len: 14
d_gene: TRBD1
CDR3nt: TGTGCCAGCAGCCCGACCGGGACAGGATACGAGCAGTACTTC
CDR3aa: CASSPTGTGYEQYF

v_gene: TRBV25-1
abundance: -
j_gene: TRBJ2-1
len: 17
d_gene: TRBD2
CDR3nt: TGTGCCAGCAGTGACCGACTACTAGCGGCAGCTTACAATGAGCAGTTCTTC
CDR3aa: CASSDRLLAAAYNEQFF

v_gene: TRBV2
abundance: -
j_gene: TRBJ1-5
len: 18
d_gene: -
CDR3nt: TGTGCCAGCAGTGAACGGGGAGGCAGTTCTTTTGGCGGGCAGCCCCAGCATTTT
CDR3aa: CASSERGGSSFGGQPQHF

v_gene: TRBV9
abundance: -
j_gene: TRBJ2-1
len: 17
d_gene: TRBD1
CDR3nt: TGTGCCAGCAGCGTAGCTACAGGGACAGGCTCCTACAATGAGCAGTTCTTC
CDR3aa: CASSVATGTGSYNEQFF

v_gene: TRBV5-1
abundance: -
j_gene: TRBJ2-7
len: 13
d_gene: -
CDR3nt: TGCGCCAGCAGCCCGGGACATTACTACGAGCAGTACTTC
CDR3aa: CASSPGHYYEQYF

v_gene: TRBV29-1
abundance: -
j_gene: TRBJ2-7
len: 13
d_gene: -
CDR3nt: TGCAGCGTTGATGACGGGCATTCCTACGAGCAGTACTTC
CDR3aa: CSVDDGHSYEQYF

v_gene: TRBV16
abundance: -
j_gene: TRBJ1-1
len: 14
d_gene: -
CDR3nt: TGTGCCAGCAGCCAATCGGCAGGGAACACTGAAGCTTTCTTT
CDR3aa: CASSQSAGNTEAFF

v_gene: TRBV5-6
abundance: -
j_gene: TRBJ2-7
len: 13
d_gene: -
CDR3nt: TGTGCCAGCAGCTTGGGGGGGTTCTACGAGCAGTACTTC
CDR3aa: CASSLGGFYEQYF

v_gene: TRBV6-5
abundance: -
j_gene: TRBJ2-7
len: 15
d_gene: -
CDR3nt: TGTGCCAGCAGTATAACGGGACTGGACTCCTACGAGCAGTACTTC
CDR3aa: CASSITGLDSYEQYF

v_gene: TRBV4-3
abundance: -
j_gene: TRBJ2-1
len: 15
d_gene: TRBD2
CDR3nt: TGCGCCAGCAGCCAAGAGACTAGCGACTCCCTTGAGCAGTTCTTC
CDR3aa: CASSQETSDSLEQFF

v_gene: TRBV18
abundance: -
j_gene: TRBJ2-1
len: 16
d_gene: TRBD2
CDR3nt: TGTGCCAGCTCACCGAGACTAGCGGGAGCCGTCGATGAGCAGTTCTTC
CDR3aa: CASSPRLAGAVDEQFF

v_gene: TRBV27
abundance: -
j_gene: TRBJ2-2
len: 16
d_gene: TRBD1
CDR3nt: TGTGCCAGCAACTCAAGGGGACAGCACCGTTTTGGGGAGCTGTTTTTT
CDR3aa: CASNSRGQHRFGELFF

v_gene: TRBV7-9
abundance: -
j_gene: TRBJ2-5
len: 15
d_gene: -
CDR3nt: TGTGCCAGCAGCCCCCCCGAGGATCTCCAAGAGACCCAGTACTTC
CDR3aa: CASSPPEDLQETQYF

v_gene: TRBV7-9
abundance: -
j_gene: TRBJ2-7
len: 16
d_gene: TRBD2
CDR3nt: TGTGCCAGCAGCTCTCTAGAGCGGGAGGGCCCCTACGAGCAGTACTTC
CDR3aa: CASSSLEREGPYEQYF

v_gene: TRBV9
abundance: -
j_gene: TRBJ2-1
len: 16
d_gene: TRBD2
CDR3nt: TGTGCCAGCAGCATAGATGGACTAGCGCCTTACAATGAGCAGTTCTTC
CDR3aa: CASSIDGLAPYNEQFF

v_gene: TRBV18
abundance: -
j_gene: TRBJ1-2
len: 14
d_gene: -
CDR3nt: TGTGCCAGCTCACATGACGGGACGGGATATGGCTACACCTTC
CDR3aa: CASSHDGTGYGYTF

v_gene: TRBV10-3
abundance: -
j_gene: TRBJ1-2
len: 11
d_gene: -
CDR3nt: TGTGCCATCCTGGCAGGGGAAGGCTACACCTTC
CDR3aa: CAILAGEGYTF

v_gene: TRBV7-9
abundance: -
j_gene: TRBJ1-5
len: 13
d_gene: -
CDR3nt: TGTGCCAGCAGCCCGAAAGGGGTTCAGCCCCAGCATTTT
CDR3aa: CASSPKGVQPQHF

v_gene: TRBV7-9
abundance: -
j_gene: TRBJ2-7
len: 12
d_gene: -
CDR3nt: TGTGCCAGCAGCTTACTCGGGCACGAGCAGTACTTC
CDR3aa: CASSLLGHEQYF